The present TCR beta chain was sequenced within a study of CD8 T cells in Susac syndrome. Study-wide results and limits: An acknowledgment was made by the study that its TCR sequencing and HLA analysis involved relatively few individuals.

Details on this clonotype: What it binds is not known.

RNA was extracted with the RNeasy kit, and a quantity of about 0.45 to 1 ug was reverse transcribed using random hexamers. The method of amplification for TCR beta CDR3 was immunoSEQ multiplex PCR, covering 54 Vbeta and 13 Jbeta. TCRdb recomputed calls from the immunoSEQ multiplex PCR reads with MiXCR, one row per CDR3 protein. Here the sample spans a few hundred thousand distinct CDR3 sequences, 85% being singletons. In blood CD8+ and CD4+ T cells, TCR beta underwent sequencing. The multiple sclerosis controls, all treatment-naive patients, had relapsing-remitting disease that was stable or active. Sequencing input: CD8+ T cells from PBMCs. This clonotype originated in a human donor with multiple sclerosis.

The CDR3 nucleotides read TGTGCCAGCAGCCGCAGCGAAGGCGCGGGAGGTGGCGAGCAGTACTTC. Its protein product is CASSRSEGAGGGEQYF. V is TRBV3-1 and J is TRBJ2-7; 8 bases align to TRBD2. This CDR3 contains 16 residues. CDR1 is LGHDT and CDR2 is YNNKEL in the germline V gene (reference sequence). The trim removed 4 bases at V and 6 bases at J, leaving 14 bases unmatched.